This TCR beta chain was sequenced during a study of T-cell memory formation after mild COVID-19. Study outcomes and limitations: Day 15 to 85 contracting clones showed balanced CD4/CD8; day 15 to 37 expanders favored CD4+.

Concerning this clonotype itself: Its specificity is unknown.

This CDR3 is 16 amino acids long. Germline assignment: CDR1 LGHNA and CDR2 YNFKEQ. V dropped 5 bases and J dropped 1 base, with 16 bases sitting between them. TCRdb itself ran the 5' RACE reads through MiXCR, one entry per CDR3 protein. The data show around 420,000 distinct CDR3 sequences, with roughly 24% seen just once and around 8.7% held by the top ten. The receptor comes from an adult woman who had mild COVID-19 (a few samples of this study predate the infection). Cell type and time point are not known. Sequencing input: PBMCs or a T cell subset sorted from them (not recorded which). The rearrangement links TRBV4-2 to TRBJ2-3, with D tentatively TRBD1 or TRBD2 (7 bases each). Written as DNA, the CDR3 is TGTGCCAGCAGCTCTTACGCAGGGGGGGGCACAGATACGCAGTATTTT. It specifies CASSSYAGGGTDTQYF.